These 8 T cell receptor beta chains were all obtained from the same sample, sequenced in a study of OX40 agonist ivuxolimab in advanced cancers. Profiled with immunoSEQ multiplex PCR; TCRdb holds only in-frame clones, not every one. The sample shows just over 95,000 clones, around 85% of them seen only once. This material consisted of CD4+ or CD8+ T cells sorted from blood, taken in a trial of the OX40 agonist ivuxolimab. These receptors were taken from an adult with an advanced solid tumor such as melanoma, head and neck, liver or kidney cancer.

The genes are TRBV28 and TRBJ2-7; 9 positions match TRBD1. Losses at the gene ends were 2 bases for V and 5 bases for J; bases not matched to a gene: 7. Germline-derived CDR1 and CDR2 are MDHEN and SYDVKM. The CDR3 length is 15 residues. The chain's CDR3 is CASSLGGDRVHEQYF. CDR3 coding DNA: TGTGCCAGCAGTTTAGGGGGGGACAGGGTGCACGAGCAGTACTTC.

The V call is TRBV4-1, the J call TRBJ2-7, with D possibly being TRBD1 or TRBD2 (5 bases each). The CDR3 consists of 18 residues. The V end lost 1 base, the J end lost 3 bases, and 22 bases lay between the germline ends. Germline CDR1 reads MGHRA; CDR2 reads YSYEKL. The CDR3 spells CASSQVLSGRDGVYEQYF. The CDR3 DNA reads TGCGCCAGCAGCCAAGTCTTATCGGGGCGCGACGGCGTCTACGAGCAGTACTTC.

This clone was picked up a small number of times. The V gene is TRBV5-4, the J gene TRBJ2-1, with D perhaps TRBD1 or TRBD2 (6 bases each). Germline CDR1 reads SGHNT; CDR2 reads YYREEE (reference sequence). Trimming cost V 4 bases and J 2 bases, with 10 bases left between them. This CDR3 is built from 14 residues. DNA for the CDR3: TGTGCCAGCAGCGCACGGGGGCCCTACAATGAGCAGTTCTTC. Translating it yields CASSARGPYNEQFF.

V is TRBV28 and J is TRBJ2-5; 7 bases are shared with TRBD1. V was clipped by 6 bases and J by 3 bases; unmatched bases: 7. This CDR3 is 14 amino acids long. Germline CDR1 MDHEN, CDR2 SYDVKM. The CDR3 coding sequence is TGTGCCAGCAGAGGGACAACAGGGGAAGAGACCCAGTACTTC. This sequence encodes CASRGTTGEETQYF.

The chain is built from TRBV5-1 and TRBJ2-2; 7 bases match TRBD1. The CDR3 covers 16 residues. The germline CDR1 and CDR2 sequences are SGHRS and YFSETQ. With 5 bases clipped from V and 2 bases from J, the junction kept 9 bases outside the gene matches. CDR3 DNA: TGCGCCAGCAGACTAACCGGGACAGCAAACACCGGGGAGCTGTTTTTT. Its protein product is CASRLTGTANTGELFF.

This rearrangement joins TRBV27 to TRBJ2-5, with D possibly being TRBD2 (6 bases). Germline loops: CDR1 MNHEY, CDR2 SMNVEV (reference sequence). The CDR3 sequence is 14 residues long. The V and J ends lost 3 bases and 2 bases respectively, with 10 bases between them. The CDR3 reads CASSFGGGQETQYF. CDR3 coding DNA: TGTGCCAGCAGTTTCGGGGGTGGGCAAGAGACCCAGTACTTC.

This clone came up once. V usage is TRBV10-3 and J usage is TRBJ2-3; tentatively, D is TRBD2 (6 bases). Germline CDR1 and CDR2: ENHRY and SYGVKD. Trimming shortened V by 3 bases and J by 6 bases, and 22 bases separated the two germline ends. This CDR3 has 17 amino acids. The CDR3 region is CAISDIVSEARGDTQYF. The CDR3 DNA sequence: TGTGCCATCAGTGATATTGTCTCCGAGGCCCGGGGGGATACGCAGTATTTT.

This chain joins TRBV28 and TRBJ2-5; 7 bases are shared with TRBD1. Germline CDR1 MDHEN, CDR2 SYDVKM. The CDR3 is made up of 16 amino acids. V was pared by 3 bases and J by 2 bases, with 9 bases of the junction left unmatched. The CDR3 here is CASSFRDRAKQETQYF. CDR3 in DNA: TGTGCCAGCAGTTTCCGGGACAGAGCAAAACAAGAGACCCAGTACTTC.